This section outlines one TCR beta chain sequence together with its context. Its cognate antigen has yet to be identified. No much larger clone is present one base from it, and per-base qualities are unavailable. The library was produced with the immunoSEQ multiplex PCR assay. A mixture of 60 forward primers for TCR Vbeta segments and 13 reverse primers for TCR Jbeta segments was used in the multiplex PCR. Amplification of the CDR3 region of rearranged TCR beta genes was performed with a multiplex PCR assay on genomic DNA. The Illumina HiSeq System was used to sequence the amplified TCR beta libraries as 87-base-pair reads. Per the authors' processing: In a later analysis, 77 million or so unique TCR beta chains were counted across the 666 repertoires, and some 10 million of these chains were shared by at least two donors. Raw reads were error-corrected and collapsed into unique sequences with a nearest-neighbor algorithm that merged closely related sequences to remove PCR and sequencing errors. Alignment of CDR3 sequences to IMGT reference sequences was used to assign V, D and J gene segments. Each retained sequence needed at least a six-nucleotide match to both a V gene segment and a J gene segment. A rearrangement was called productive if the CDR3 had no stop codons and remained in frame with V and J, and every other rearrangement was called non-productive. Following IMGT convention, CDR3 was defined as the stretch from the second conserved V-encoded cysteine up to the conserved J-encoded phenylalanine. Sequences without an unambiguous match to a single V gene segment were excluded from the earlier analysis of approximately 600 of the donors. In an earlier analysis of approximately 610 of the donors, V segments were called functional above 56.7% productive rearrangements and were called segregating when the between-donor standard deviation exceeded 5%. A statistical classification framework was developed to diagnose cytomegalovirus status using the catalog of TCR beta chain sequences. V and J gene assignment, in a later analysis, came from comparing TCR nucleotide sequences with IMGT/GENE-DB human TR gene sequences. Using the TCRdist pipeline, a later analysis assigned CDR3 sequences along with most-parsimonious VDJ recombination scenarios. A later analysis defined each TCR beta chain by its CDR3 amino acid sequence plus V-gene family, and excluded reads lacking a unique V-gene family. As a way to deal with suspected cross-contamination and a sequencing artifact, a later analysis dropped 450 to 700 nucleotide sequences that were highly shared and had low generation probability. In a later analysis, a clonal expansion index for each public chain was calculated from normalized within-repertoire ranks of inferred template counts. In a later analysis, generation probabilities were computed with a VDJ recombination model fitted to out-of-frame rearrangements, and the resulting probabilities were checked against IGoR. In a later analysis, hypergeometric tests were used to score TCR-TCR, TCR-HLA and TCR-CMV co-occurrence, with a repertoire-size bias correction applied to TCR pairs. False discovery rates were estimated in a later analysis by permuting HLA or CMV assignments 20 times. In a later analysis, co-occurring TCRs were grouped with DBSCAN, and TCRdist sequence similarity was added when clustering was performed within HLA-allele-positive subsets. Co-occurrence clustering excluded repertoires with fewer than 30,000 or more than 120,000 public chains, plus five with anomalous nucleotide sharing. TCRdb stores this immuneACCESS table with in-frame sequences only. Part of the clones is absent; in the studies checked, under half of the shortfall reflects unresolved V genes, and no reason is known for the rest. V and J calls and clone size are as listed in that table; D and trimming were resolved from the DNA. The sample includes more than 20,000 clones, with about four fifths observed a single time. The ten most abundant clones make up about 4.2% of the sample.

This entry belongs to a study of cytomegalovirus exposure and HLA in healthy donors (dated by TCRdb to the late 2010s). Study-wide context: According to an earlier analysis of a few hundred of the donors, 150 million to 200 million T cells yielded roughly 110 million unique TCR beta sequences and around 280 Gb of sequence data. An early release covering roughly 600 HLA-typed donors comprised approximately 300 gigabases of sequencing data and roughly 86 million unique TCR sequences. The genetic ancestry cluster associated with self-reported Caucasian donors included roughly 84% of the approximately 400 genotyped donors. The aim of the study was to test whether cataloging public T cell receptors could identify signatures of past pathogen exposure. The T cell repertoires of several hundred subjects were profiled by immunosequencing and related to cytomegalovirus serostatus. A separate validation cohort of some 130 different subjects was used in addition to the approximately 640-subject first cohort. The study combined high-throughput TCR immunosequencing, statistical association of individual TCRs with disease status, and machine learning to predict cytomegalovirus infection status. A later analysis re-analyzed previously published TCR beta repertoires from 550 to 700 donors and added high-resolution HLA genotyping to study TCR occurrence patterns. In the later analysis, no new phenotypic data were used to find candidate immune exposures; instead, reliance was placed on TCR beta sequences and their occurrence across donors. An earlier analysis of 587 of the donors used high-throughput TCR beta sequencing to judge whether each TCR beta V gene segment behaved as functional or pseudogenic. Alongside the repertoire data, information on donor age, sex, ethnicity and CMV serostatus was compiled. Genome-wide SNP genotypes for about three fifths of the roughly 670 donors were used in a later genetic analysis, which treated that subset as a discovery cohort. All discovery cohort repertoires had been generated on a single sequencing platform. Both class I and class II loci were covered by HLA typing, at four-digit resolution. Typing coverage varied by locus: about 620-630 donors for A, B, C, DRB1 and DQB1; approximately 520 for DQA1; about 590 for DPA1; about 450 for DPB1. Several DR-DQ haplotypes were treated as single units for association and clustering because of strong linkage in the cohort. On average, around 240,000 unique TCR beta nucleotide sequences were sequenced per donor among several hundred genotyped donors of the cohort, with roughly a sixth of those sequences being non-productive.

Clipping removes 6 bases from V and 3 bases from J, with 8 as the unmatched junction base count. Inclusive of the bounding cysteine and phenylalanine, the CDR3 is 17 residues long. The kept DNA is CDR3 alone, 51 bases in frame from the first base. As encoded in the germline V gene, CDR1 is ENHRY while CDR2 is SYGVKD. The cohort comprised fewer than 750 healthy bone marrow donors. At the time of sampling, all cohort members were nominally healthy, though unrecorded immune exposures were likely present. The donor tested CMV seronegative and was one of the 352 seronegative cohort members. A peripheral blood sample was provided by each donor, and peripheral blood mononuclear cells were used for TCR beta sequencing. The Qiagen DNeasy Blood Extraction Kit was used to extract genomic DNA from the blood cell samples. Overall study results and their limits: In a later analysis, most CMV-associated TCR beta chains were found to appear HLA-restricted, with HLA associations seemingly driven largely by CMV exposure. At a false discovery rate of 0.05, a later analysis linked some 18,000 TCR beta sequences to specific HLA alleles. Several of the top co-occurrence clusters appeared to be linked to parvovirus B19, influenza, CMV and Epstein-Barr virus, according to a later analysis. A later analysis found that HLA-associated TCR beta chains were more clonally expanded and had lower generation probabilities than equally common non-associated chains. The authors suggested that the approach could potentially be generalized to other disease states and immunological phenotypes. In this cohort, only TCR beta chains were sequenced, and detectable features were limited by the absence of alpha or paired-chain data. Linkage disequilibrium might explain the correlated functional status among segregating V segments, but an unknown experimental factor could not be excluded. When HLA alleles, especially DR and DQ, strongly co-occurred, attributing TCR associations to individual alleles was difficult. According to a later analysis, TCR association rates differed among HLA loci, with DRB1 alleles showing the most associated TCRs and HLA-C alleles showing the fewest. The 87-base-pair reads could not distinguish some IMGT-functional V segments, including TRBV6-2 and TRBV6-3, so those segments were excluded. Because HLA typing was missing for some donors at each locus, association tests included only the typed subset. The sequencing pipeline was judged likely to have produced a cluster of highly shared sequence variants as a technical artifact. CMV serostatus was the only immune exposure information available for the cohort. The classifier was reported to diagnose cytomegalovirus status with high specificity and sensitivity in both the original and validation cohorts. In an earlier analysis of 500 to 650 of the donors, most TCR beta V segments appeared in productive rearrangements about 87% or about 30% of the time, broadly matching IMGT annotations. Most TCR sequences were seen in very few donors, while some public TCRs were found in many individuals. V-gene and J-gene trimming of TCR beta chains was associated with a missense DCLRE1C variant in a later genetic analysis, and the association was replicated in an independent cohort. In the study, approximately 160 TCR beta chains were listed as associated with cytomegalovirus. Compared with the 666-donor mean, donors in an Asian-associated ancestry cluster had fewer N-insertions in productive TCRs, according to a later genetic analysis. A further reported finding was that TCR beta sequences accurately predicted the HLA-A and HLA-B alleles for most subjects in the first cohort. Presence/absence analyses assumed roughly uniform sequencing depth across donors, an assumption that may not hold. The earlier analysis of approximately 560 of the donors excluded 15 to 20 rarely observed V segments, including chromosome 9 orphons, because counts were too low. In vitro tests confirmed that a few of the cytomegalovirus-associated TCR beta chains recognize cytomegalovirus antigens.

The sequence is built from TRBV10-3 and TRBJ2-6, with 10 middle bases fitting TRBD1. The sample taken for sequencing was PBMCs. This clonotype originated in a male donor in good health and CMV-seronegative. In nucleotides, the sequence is TGTGCCATCAGGACCGGGACAGGGGAGAATGGGGCCAACGTCCTGACTTTC. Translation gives CAIRTGTGENGANVLTF.